This T cell receptor beta chain was retrieved from a study of cytomegalovirus exposure and HLA in healthy donors. General study findings and limits: The investigators catalogued under 200 TCR beta chains as cytomegalovirus-associated. Reportedly, cytomegalovirus status was diagnosed with high sensitivity and specificity.

This clone was counted once. What it binds is not known. Looked up from germline, CDR1 is DFQATT and CDR2 is SNEGSKA (reference sequence). V was cut by 5 bases and J by 10 bases, with 12 bases left in between. This CDR3 is 11 amino acids long. Profiling relied on immunoSEQ multiplex PCR, and the TCRdb table lists in-frame clones only, not all of them. The sample contains some 80,000 clones, 95% to 97% of which appear only once. The sample consisted of PBMCs. This clonotype was obtained from a man between 18 and 29 years old in good health and CMV-seropositive. The rearrangement uses TRBV20-1 and TRBJ2-1, with TRBD2 as a possible D gene (5 bases). CDR3 bases: TGCAGTGCTGGCGTTAGCGCCGAGCAGTTCTTC. It specifies CSAGVSAEQFF.